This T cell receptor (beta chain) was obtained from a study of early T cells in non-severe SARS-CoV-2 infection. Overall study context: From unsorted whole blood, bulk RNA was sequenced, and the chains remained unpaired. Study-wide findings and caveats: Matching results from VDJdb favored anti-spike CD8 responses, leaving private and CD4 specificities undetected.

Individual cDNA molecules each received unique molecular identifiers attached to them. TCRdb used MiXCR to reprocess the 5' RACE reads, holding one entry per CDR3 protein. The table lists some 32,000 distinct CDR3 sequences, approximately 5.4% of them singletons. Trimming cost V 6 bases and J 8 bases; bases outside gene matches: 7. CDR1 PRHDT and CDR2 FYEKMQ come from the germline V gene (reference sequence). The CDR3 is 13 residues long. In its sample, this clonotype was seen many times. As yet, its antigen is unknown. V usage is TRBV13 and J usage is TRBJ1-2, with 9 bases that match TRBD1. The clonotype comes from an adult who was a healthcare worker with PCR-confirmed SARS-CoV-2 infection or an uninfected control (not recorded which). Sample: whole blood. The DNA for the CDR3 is TGTGCCAGCAGGCCACAGGGGGCCTTGGGCTACACCTTC. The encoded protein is CASRPQGALGYTF.